The clone carrying this TCR beta chain appeared many times. Its target is not known. The authors sorted CD4+ naive, central memory, regulatory and stem cell-like memory cells via CD45RO/CCR7/CD25/CD127/CD95/CD27. Germline CDR1 KGHSH, CDR2 LQKENI. CDR3 length: 16 residues. Trimming took 6 bases from V and 6 from J, leaving 24 bases between them. This sample was included in a study of beta chain features in type 1 diabetes. Every isolated RNA sample was fully reverse transcribed, so sequencing captured expressed TCRB transcripts. Repertoires were generated with immunoSEQ multiplex PCR, while TCRdb's copy carries only in-frame clones and drops some. This sample has 150,000 to 200,000 clones, with 7.8% found just once. Study-wide points: VDJ junctions from patients with type 1 diabetes contained fewer insertions and more deletions. Significant though moderate, a shortening of TCRB CDR3s appeared in all four CD4+ subsets of Type 1 diabetes patients. No resolution was reached here on whether HLA type influences TCRB rearrangement.

This chain links TRBV18 with TRBJ2-7, with D tentatively TRBD1 (5 bases). Input material: central memory CD4+ T cells from blood. The TCR originated in a woman in her thirties or forties with type 1 diabetes. The CDR3 region is CASSPNAERGSGEQYF. CDR3 coding DNA: TGTGCCAGCTCGCCAAACGCCGAAAGGGGTAGTGGCGAGCAGTACTTC.